The rows below give T cell receptor beta chains drawn from one sample of a study of blood T cell repertoires in COVID-19. Produced via immunoSEQ multiplex PCR; TCRdb's table is partial and in-frame only. The sample consists of 70,000 to 80,000 clones, around 90% of them appearing once. What was sequenced was peripheral blood. Receptors were obtained from a human donor in a cohort sampled during active COVID-19. Both conserved end residues are part of each CDR3. A D gene is named only where the DNA matches it firmly. Clone size is shown for a subset of rows, as once, few, many or a class of expanded clone.

D gene: .; clone size: .; J gene: TRBJ2-5; V gene: TRBV6-6; CDR3 protein: CASSSGVETQYF; CDR3 DNA: TGTGCCAGCAGCTCCGGGGTAGAGACCCAGTACTTC
D gene: TRBD1; clone size: .; J gene: TRBJ2-7; V gene: TRBV19; CDR3 protein: CASSIIGQDYEQYF; CDR3 DNA: TGTGCCAGTAGTATAATCGGACAGGATTACGAGCAGTACTTC
D gene: TRBD1; clone size: .; J gene: TRBJ1-3; V gene: TRBV6-5; CDR3 protein: CASKRTGPSGNTIYF; CDR3 DNA: TGTGCCAGCAAAAGGACAGGCCCCTCTGGAAACACCATATATTTT
D gene: TRBD1; clone size: .; J gene: TRBJ2-1; V gene: TRBV7-2; CDR3 protein: CASSLAQGARDEQFF; CDR3 DNA: TGTGCCAGCAGCTTAGCCCAGGGGGCGAGGGATGAGCAGTTCTTC
D gene: TRBD2; clone size: .; J gene: TRBJ2-5; V gene: TRBV6-5; CDR3 protein: CASATMGGLKETQYF; CDR3 DNA: TGTGCCAGCGCCACAATGGGGGGACTAAAAGAGACCCAGTACTTC
D gene: TRBD2; clone size: .; J gene: TRBJ2-1; V gene: TRBV6-2/TRBV6-3; CDR3 protein: CASSSGTSVHNEQFF; CDR3 DNA: TGTGCCAGCAGTTCCGGGACTAGCGTCCACAATGAGCAGTTCTTC
D gene: TRBD2; clone size: .; J gene: TRBJ2-1; V gene: TRBV15; CDR3 protein: CATSRLAGAYNEQFF; CDR3 DNA: TGTGCCACCAGCAGACTAGCGGGGGCCTACAATGAGCAGTTCTTC
D gene: .; clone size: .; J gene: TRBJ1-1; V gene: TRBV6-2/TRBV6-3; CDR3 protein: CASSWDTRNTEAFF; CDR3 DNA: TGTGCCAGCAGTTGGGACACAAGGAACACTGAAGCTTTCTTT
D gene: .; clone size: .; J gene: TRBJ1-1; V gene: TRBV2; CDR3 protein: CASTREFTEAFF; CDR3 DNA: TGTGCCAGCACCCGGGAATTTACTGAAGCTTTCTTT
D gene: .; clone size: .; J gene: TRBJ2-2; V gene: TRBV3-1/TRBV3-2; CDR3 protein: CASSTSANTGELFF; CDR3 DNA: TGTGCCAGCAGCACATCTGCCAACACCGGGGAGCTGTTTTTT
D gene: .; clone size: .; J gene: TRBJ2-7; V gene: TRBV27; CDR3 protein: CASSLWGRRYEQYF; CDR3 DNA: TGTGCCAGCAGTTTATGGGGGCGGCGCTACGAGCAGTACTTC
D gene: TRBD1; clone size: once; J gene: TRBJ2-2; V gene: TRBV4-3; CDR3 protein: CASSQDLPRTGDTGELFF; CDR3 DNA: TGCGCCAGCAGCCAAGATCTACCACGGACAGGGGACACCGGGGAGCTGTTTTTT
D gene: TRBD1; clone size: .; J gene: TRBJ1-5; V gene: TRBV6-5; CDR3 protein: CASSYSRGLQPQHF; CDR3 DNA: TGTGCCAGCAGTTACTCGAGGGGGCTTCAGCCCCAGCATTTT
D gene: .; clone size: .; J gene: TRBJ1-2; V gene: TRBV12-3/TRBV12-4; CDR3 protein: CASTKQGVYGYTF; CDR3 DNA: TGTGCCAGCACTAAACAGGGAGTCTATGGCTACACCTTC
D gene: TRBD1; clone size: .; J gene: TRBJ1-2; V gene: TRBV7-2; CDR3 protein: CASSTRDRSNYGYTF; CDR3 DNA: TGTGCCAGCAGCACCCGGGACAGGTCGAACTATGGCTACACCTTC
D gene: .; clone size: .; J gene: TRBJ2-3; V gene: TRBV4-1; CDR3 protein: CASSQGVQVDTDTQYF; CDR3 DNA: TGCGCCAGCAGCCAAGGTGTACAGGTCGACACAGATACGCAGTATTTT
D gene: .; clone size: .; J gene: TRBJ1-3; V gene: TRBV9; CDR3 protein: CASSVDQVPYSGNTIYF; CDR3 DNA: TGTGCCAGCAGCGTAGATCAGGTTCCCTACTCTGGAAACACCATATATTTT
D gene: TRBD1; clone size: .; J gene: TRBJ1-2; V gene: TRBV4-3; CDR3 protein: CASSQSTLGDSYGYTF; CDR3 DNA: TGCGCCAGCAGCCAATCAACCCTCGGGGACAGCTATGGCTACACCTTC
D gene: .; clone size: few; J gene: TRBJ2-7; V gene: TRBV7-8; CDR3 protein: CASSLGARRSSYEQYF; CDR3 DNA: TGTGCCAGCAGCTTAGGGGCGCGGAGGAGCTCCTACGAGCAGTACTTC
D gene: TRBD2; clone size: .; J gene: TRBJ2-2; V gene: TRBV5-1; CDR3 protein: CASSGAGAATGELFF; CDR3 DNA: TGCGCCAGCAGCGGAGCGGGGGCTGCCACCGGGGAGCTGTTTTTT
D gene: TRBD1; clone size: few; J gene: TRBJ1-5; V gene: TRBV19; CDR3 protein: CASSIGSGQGRQPQHF; CDR3 DNA: TGTGCCAGTAGTATAGGTTCGGGACAGGGACGCCAGCCCCAGCATTTT
D gene: .; clone size: .; J gene: TRBJ2-2; V gene: TRBV9; CDR3 protein: CASSVGRNTGELFF; CDR3 DNA: TGTGCCAGCAGCGTGGGGCGGAACACCGGGGAGCTGTTTTTT
D gene: .; clone size: .; J gene: TRBJ2-4; V gene: TRBV4-1; CDR3 protein: CASSQDSPKNIQYF; CDR3 DNA: TGCGCCAGCAGCCAAGACAGTCCCAAAAACATTCAGTACTTC
D gene: TRBD2; clone size: once; J gene: TRBJ2-5; V gene: TRBV7-2; CDR3 protein: CASSLAHGGGTQETQYF; CDR3 DNA: TGTGCCAGCAGCTTAGCGCATGGCGGGGGGACTCAAGAGACCCAGTACTTC
D gene: .; clone size: .; J gene: TRBJ1-2; V gene: TRBV13; CDR3 protein: CASSLALGGGGYGYTF; CDR3 DNA: TGTGCCAGCAGCTTAGCTTTAGGCGGGGGCGGCTATGGCTACACCTTC
D gene: TRBD1; clone size: .; J gene: TRBJ1-2; V gene: TRBV7-6; CDR3 protein: CASSLDSPQGIFYGYTF; CDR3 DNA: TGTGCCAGCAGCTTAGATAGTCCACAGGGGATCTTCTACGGCTACACCTTC
D gene: TRBD1; clone size: .; J gene: TRBJ2-1; V gene: TRBV27; CDR3 protein: CASGEIPGQGGSYNEQFF; CDR3 DNA: TGTGCCAGCGGGGAAATTCCGGGACAGGGGGGCTCCTACAATGAGCAGTTCTTC
D gene: TRBD1; clone size: .; J gene: TRBJ2-7; V gene: TRBV6-5; CDR3 protein: CASSYSTGGLTYEQYF; CDR3 DNA: TGTGCCAGCAGTTATTCGACAGGGGGCCTAACCTACGAGCAGTACTTC
D gene: TRBD1; clone size: .; J gene: TRBJ1-1; V gene: TRBV24-1; CDR3 protein: CAPQGLTEAFF; CDR3 DNA: TGTGCCCCACAGGGGTTAACTGAAGCTTTCTTT
D gene: .; clone size: .; J gene: TRBJ1-3; V gene: TRBV20-1; CDR3 protein: CSASGFLSSGNTIYF; CDR3 DNA: TGCAGTGCTAGTGGCTTCTTGAGCTCTGGAAACACCATATATTTT
D gene: .; clone size: .; J gene: TRBJ2-1; V gene: TRBV5-4; CDR3 protein: CASSPKTRGNEQFF; CDR3 DNA: TGTGCCAGCAGCCCGAAGACCCGGGGAAATGAGCAGTTCTTC
D gene: .; clone size: once; J gene: TRBJ2-5; V gene: TRBV6-6; CDR3 protein: CASRRGQNQETQYF; CDR3 DNA: TGTGCCAGCAGGCGTGGACAGAACCAAGAGACCCAGTACTTC
D gene: .; clone size: few; J gene: TRBJ1-6; V gene: TRBV7-3; CDR3 protein: CASSPWAGANSPLHF; CDR3 DNA: TGTGCCAGCAGCCCCTGGGCAGGGGCTAATTCACCCCTCCACTTT
D gene: TRBD1; clone size: few; J gene: TRBJ1-2; V gene: TRBV4-3; CDR3 protein: CASSQGQGVNYGYTF; CDR3 DNA: TGCGCCAGCAGCCAAGGACAGGGGGTAAACTATGGCTACACCTTC
D gene: TRBD2; clone size: .; J gene: TRBJ2-7; V gene: TRBV7-2; CDR3 protein: CASSQRPSGGAGREQYF; CDR3 DNA: TGTGCCAGCAGCCAAAGGCCTAGCGGGGGCGCCGGGAGAGAGCAGTACTTC
D gene: TRBD2; clone size: .; J gene: TRBJ2-7; V gene: TRBV4-2; CDR3 protein: CASSQGGGYEQYF; CDR3 DNA: TGTGCCAGCAGCCAAGGGGGGGGATACGAGCAGTACTTC
D gene: .; clone size: .; J gene: TRBJ1-1; V gene: TRBV9; CDR3 protein: CASSVDGGAVTEAFF; CDR3 DNA: TGTGCCAGCAGCGTAGACGGTGGGGCGGTAACTGAAGCTTTCTTT
D gene: .; clone size: .; J gene: TRBJ2-4; V gene: TRBV7-9; CDR3 protein: CASSLPSGENIQYF; CDR3 DNA: TGTGCCAGCAGCCTACCGAGCGGCGAAAACATTCAGTACTTC
D gene: TRBD1; clone size: .; J gene: TRBJ1-2; V gene: TRBV12-3/TRBV12-4; CDR3 protein: CASSFRQGYGYTF; CDR3 DNA: TGTGCCAGCAGTTTCCGACAGGGCTATGGCTACACCTTC
D gene: .; clone size: .; J gene: TRBJ1-2; V gene: TRBV10-2; CDR3 protein: CASSESRNYGYTF; CDR3 DNA: TGCGCCAGCAGTGAGTCGAGAAACTATGGCTACACCTTC
D gene: .; clone size: .; J gene: TRBJ1-3; V gene: TRBV7-2; CDR3 protein: CASSLFSYSGNTIYF; CDR3 DNA: TGTGCCAGCAGCTTATTTTCCTACTCTGGAAACACCATATATTTT
D gene: .; clone size: .; J gene: TRBJ2-3; V gene: TRBV6-5; CDR3 protein: CASSSGSHTDTQYF; CDR3 DNA: TGTGCCAGCAGCTCAGGTAGTCACACAGATACGCAGTATTTT
D gene: .; clone size: .; J gene: TRBJ2-3; V gene: TRBV12-3/TRBV12-4; CDR3 protein: CASGSGGTDTQYF; CDR3 DNA: TGTGCCAGCGGTAGCGGAGGCACAGATACGCAGTATTTT
D gene: TRBD2; clone size: .; J gene: TRBJ2-7; V gene: TRBV7-2; CDR3 protein: CASSLVGGGGSYEQYF; CDR3 DNA: TGTGCCAGCAGCTTAGTTGGCGGGGGTGGCTCCTACGAGCAGTACTTC
D gene: .; clone size: .; J gene: TRBJ2-5; V gene: TRBV2; CDR3 protein: CASNQDYQETQYF; CDR3 DNA: TGTGCCAGCAATCAGGACTACCAAGAGACCCAGTACTTC